Below, 13 T cell receptor beta chains from the same sample are listed, as sequenced in a study of cytomegalovirus exposure and HLA in healthy donors. The PCR made use of 60 Vbeta and 13 Jbeta primers. Sequencing was performed with immunoSEQ multiplex PCR; in TCRdb, only in-frame clones are kept and a portion is missing. The sample has approximately 110,000 clones. Material for sequencing was PBMCs. The receptor set was obtained from a young man in good health and CMV-seronegative.

The V and J genes are TRBV6-5 and TRBJ1-2; possibly TRBD1 for D (5 bases). Germline V CDR1 and CDR2: MNHEY, SVGAGI. CDR3 length: 13 amino acids. V lost 6 bases and J 2 bases, leaving 10 bases between the germline ends. DNA for the CDR3: TGTGCCAGCAGCAAGGGGCGGAACTATGGCTACACCTTC. It specifies CASSKGRNYGYTF.

The V and J genes are TRBV13 and TRBJ1-1, with 7 bases identical to TRBD1. The CDR3 covers 14 residues. The trim removed 5 bases at V and 0 bases at J, leaving 3 bases unmatched. CDR1 and CDR2 from the germline V gene are PRHDT and FYEKMQ (reference sequence). CDR3 in amino acids: CASSMTGLNTEAFF. Written as DNA, the CDR3 is TGTGCCAGCAGCATGACAGGGCTGAACACTGAAGCTTTCTTT.

The V call is TRBV5-6, the J call TRBJ1-3; the D is unclear. Germline assignment: CDR1 SGHDT and CDR2 YYEEEE. The CDR3 covers 17 residues. Between the trimmed V and J ends, which lost 4 bases and 0 bases, there was a span of 17 bases. Here the CDR3 DNA reads TGTGCCAGCAGCCTCCCCGCCCCAGTCAACTCTGGAAACACCATATATTTT. Translation gives CASSLPAPVNSGNTIYF.

The chain is built from TRBV7-6 and TRBJ2-1; 9 positions agree with TRBD2. The J segment lost 7 bases and the V segment lost 6 bases, leaving 10 bases of the junction unmatched. The CDR3 runs 15 residues. Germline loops: CDR1 SGHVS, CDR2 FNYEAQ. DNA for the CDR3: TGTGCCAGCAGGAACCATAGCGGGAGAGGAAATGAGCAGTTCTTC. The encoded protein is CASRNHSGRGNEQFF.

V is TRBV2 and J is TRBJ2-5, with TRBD2 matching over 7 bases. Germline CDR1 is SNHLY and CDR2 is FYNNEI. The CDR3 loop spans 17 amino acids. The V segment lost 2 bases and the J segment 5 bases; nucleotides outside the gene matches: 14. The CDR3 nucleotides are TGTGCCAGCAGTGAAAAGAGCCTAGCGGTCCCGGGGGAGACCCAGTACTTC. It codes for CASSEKSLAVPGETQYF.

The chain joins TRBV7-3 to TRBJ2-1, with D possibly matching TRBD2 (5 bases). The germline V gene encodes CDR1 SGHTA and CDR2 FQGTGA. This CDR3 comprises 12 residues. V dropped 4 bases and J dropped 9 bases, with 10 bases sitting between them. CDR3 amino acids: CASSSAAGEQFF. For the CDR3, the DNA is TGTGCCAGCAGCTCAGCTGCGGGTGAGCAGTTCTTC.

Comments on this clone: At one boundary the junction diverges from the germline segment, which might be a read error. Other DNA sequences in this specimen translate into the identical CDR3. The chain combines TRBV7-9 with TRBJ1-2; D is undetermined. This CDR3 is built from 14 residues. The germline V gene has CDR1 SEHNR and CDR2 FQNEAQ (reference sequence). The CDR3 reads CASSLNPVNYGYTF. CDR3 in DNA: TGTGCCAGCAGCTTGAATCCGGTTAACTATGGCTACACTTTC.

The chain recombines TRBV10-3 with TRBJ1-3; 10 bases line up with TRBD1. J lost 4 bases, V lost 7 bases, and 10 bases had no gene match. This CDR3 region has 16 residues. CDR1 ENHRY and CDR2 SYGVKD come from the germline V gene. CDR3: CAITSGQGLTGNTIYF. CDR3 nucleotide sequence: TGTGCCATCACTTCGGGACAGGGGCTTACCGGAAACACCATATATTTT.

In regard to this clone: The same CDR3 can be traced to other DNA sequences in this sample. The chain has TRBV7-2 and TRBJ2-1; D gene unclear. With 1 base removed from V and 6 bases from J, the gap between germline ends came to 7 bases. The germline gives CDR1 SGHTA, CDR2 FQGNSA. The CDR3 spans 13 residues. The CDR3 sequence is CASSLDSGNEQFF. CDR3 bases: TGTGCCAGCAGCTTAGATTCCGGCAATGAGCAGTTCTTC. The variable domain in full, with the rest retrieved from reference TRBV7-2 and TRBJ2-1, is GAGVSQSPSNKVTEKGKDVELRCDPISGHTALYWYRQSLGQGLEFLIYFQGNSAPDKSGLPSDRFSAERTGGSVSTLTIQRTQQEDSAVYLCASSLDSGNEQFFGPGTRLTVL.

The chain is built from TRBV19 and TRBJ1-5; D is possibly TRBD1 (5 bases). The CDR3 totals 15 residues. V was trimmed by 4 bases and J by 1 base, leaving 11 bases between them. The germline gives CDR1 LNHDA, CDR2 SQIVND (reference sequence). The CDR3 DNA reads as TGTGCCAGTAGTACTCGGGAGGGGAGCAATCAGCCCCAGCATTTT. Translating it yields CASSTREGSNQPQHF.

This sequence joins TRBV19 and TRBJ2-1; tentative D call: TRBD2 (6 bases). The germline V gene has CDR1 LNHDA and CDR2 SQIVND (reference sequence). V was trimmed by 3 bases and J by 5 bases, leaving 14 bases between them. The CDR3 has 15 residues. CDR3 region: CASSIWRDQDNEQFF. CDR3 in DNA: TGTGCCAGTAGTATTTGGAGGGACCAAGACAATGAGCAGTTCTTC.

As to this clone: The junction differs from germline at one of its ends, possibly a read error. The chain carries TRBV4-1 and TRBJ2-7; 7 bases fit TRBD2. The length of the CDR3 is 14 residues. The germline CDR1 and CDR2 sequences are MGHRA and YSYEKL. CDR3 nucleotides: TGCGCCAGCAGCGTTGGGACTAAGCCCTACGGGCAGTACTTC. This sequence encodes CASSVGTKPYGQYF.

V gene TRBV6-1 combines with J gene TRBJ2-1; TRBD2 matches 8 bases. Trimming at V came to 7 bases and at J to 5 bases, leaving 4 bases not matched to a gene. Germline V CDR1 and CDR2: MNHNS, SASEGT. This CDR3 region has 13 residues. The CDR3 bases are TGTGCCAGCAAAAGCGGGGGTAACAATGAGCAGTTCTTC. Translated, it gives CASKSGGNNEQFF.